This T cell receptor (beta chain) originates from a study of human T cells and chemical hapten exposure. This clonotype has at least ten counts. TCRdb fed the RACE reads into MiXCR, producing one record per CDR3 protein. The table shows about 89,000 distinct CDR3 sequences, with 11% occurring only once. Time point reported: pre-sensitization, week 0. Treatment of the sample: therapeutic diphenylcyclopropenone sensitization with weekly scalp DPC. Sequencing used whole blood, obtained in connection with sensitization to the hapten diphenylcyclopropenone (DPC). This receptor was taken from an older woman with alopecia areata. Some clones in this sample may be carry-over from other donors' samples.

The CDR3 sequence is CASSQQNSNQPQHF. The CDR3 DNA sequence: TGTGCCAGCAGTCAACAGAATAGCAATCAGCCCCAGCATTTT. The genes are TRBV6-2 or TRBV6-3 and TRBJ1-5; the D is unclear. This CDR3 has 14 residues. With 5 bases removed from V and 0 bases from J, the gap between germline ends came to 8 bases. Germline CDR1 and CDR2: MNHEY and SVGEGT.